The 27 T cell receptor beta chains given below trace back to one sample, sequenced in a study of T cell changes during pregnancy in multiple sclerosis. Profiling relied on immunoSEQ multiplex PCR, and the TCRdb table lists in-frame clones only, not all of them. There are 55,000 to 85,000 clones in the sample; approximately 91% occur only once, and roughly 0.29% lies in the top ten. The specimen comprised CD4+ T cells from peripheral blood mononuclear cells, sampled after pregnancy. Receptor source: a female donor with multiple sclerosis, enrolled in a pregnancy study.

The chain recombines TRBV10-1 with TRBJ2-6; 14 bases fit TRBD2. Germline CDR1 and CDR2: WNHNN and SYGVQD (reference sequence). The length of the CDR3 is 19 residues. Trimming removed 4 bases from V and 0 bases from J; junction bases left unmatched: 5. The CDR3 sequence is CASSATGTSGSSGANVLTF. The CDR3 DNA sequence: TGCGCCAGCAGTGCCACGGGGACTAGCGGGAGCTCTGGGGCCAACGTCCTGACTTTC.

The V and J genes are TRBV5-1 and TRBJ2-2; 9 bases map to TRBD1. Trimming at V came to 0 bases and at J to 1 base, leaving 1 base not matched to a gene. Germline V gives CDR1 SGHRS, CDR2 YFSETQ. The CDR3 runs to 16 residues. In nucleotides, the CDR3 is TGCGCCAGCAGCTTGGAGGGACAGGGGAACACCGGGGAGCTGTTTTTT. It codes for CASSLEGQGNTGELFF. Combining the CDR3 with reference TRBV5-1 and TRBJ2-2 gives the whole variable domain KAGVTQTPRYLIKTRGQQVTLSCSPISGHRSVSWYQQTPGQGLQFLFEYFSETQRNKGNFPGRFSGRQFSNSRSEMNVSTLELGDSALYLCASSLEGQGNTGELFFGEGSRLTVL.

The V gene is TRBV2, the J gene TRBJ1-5; a possible D gene is TRBD1 (6 bases). Germline-derived CDR1 and CDR2 are SNHLY and FYNNEI. This CDR3 contains 13 residues. The V gene lost 5 bases and the J gene lost 5 bases, with 10 bases spanning the gap. Here the CDR3 reads CASSIYRDQPQHF. CDR3 coding DNA: TGTGCCAGCAGTATCTACAGGGATCAGCCCCAGCATTTT.

The genes are TRBV27 and TRBJ1-2; TRBD1 matches at 9 bases. Losses at the gene ends were 1 base for V and 8 bases for J; bases not matched to a gene: 11. Germline assignment: CDR1 MNHEY and CDR2 SMNVEV (reference sequence). CDR3 length: 16 residues. CDR3 region: CASSLLFTGGASGYTF. The CDR3 DNA sequence: TGTGCCAGCAGTTTATTGTTTACAGGGGGCGCTTCCGGCTACACCTTC.

Turning to this clone: At one end the junction does not follow the germline gene, possibly because of a read error. The chain is built from TRBV4-2 and TRBJ1-1; tentative D call: TRBD1 (5 bases). The CDR3 contains 13 residues. Germline V lookup: CDR1 LGHNA, CDR2 YNFKEQ. The CDR3 region has the DNA TGTGCCAGCAACCAAAGGGGTGACACTGAAGCTTTCTTT. It codes for CASNQRGDTEAFF.

This clone appeared a single time. This sequence joins TRBV7-3 and TRBJ2-7, with TRBD1 matching 12 bases. CDR3 length equals 16 residues. The ends lost 0 bases at V and 7 bases at J; junction bases unmatched: 7. CDR1 is SGHTA and CDR2 is FQGTGA in the germline V gene. CDR3 sequence reads: CASSLTPGQGAGEQYF. The CDR3 DNA sequence: TGTGCCAGCAGCTTAACGCCGGGACAGGGGGCTGGAGAGCAGTACTTC.

The CDR3, as DNA: TGCGCCAGCAGCCTCCGAGCGGGGTTGGGCACCGGGGAGCTGTTTTTT. Protein: CASSLRAGLGTGELFF. The chain has TRBV5-1 and TRBJ2-2; TRBD2 agrees at 7 bases. The CDR3 is 16 residues long. Trimming removed 4 bases from V and 4 bases from J; junction bases left unmatched: 10. Germline-derived CDR1 and CDR2 are SGHRS and YFSETQ.

CDR3 amino acids: CASRPWTGKSYGYTF. CDR3 coding DNA: TGTGCCAGCAGGCCTTGGACAGGGAAGAGTTATGGCTACACCTTC. The chain is built from TRBV6-5 and TRBJ1-2; 8 bases agree with TRBD1. Germline CDR1 MNHEY, CDR2 SVGAGI. The length of the CDR3 is 15 residues. With 6 bases clipped from V and 5 bases from J, the junction kept 11 bases outside the gene matches.

This chain joins TRBV29-1 and TRBJ2-7; TRBD1 agrees at 9 bases. In germline, CDR1 is SQVTM, CDR2 ANQGSEA. CDR3 length: 14 residues. The trim removed 4 bases at V and 5 bases at J, leaving 9 bases unmatched. CDR3 sequence reads: CSVVRTGTGNEQYF. The CDR3 DNA is TGCAGCGTTGTGAGAACCGGGACAGGGAACGAGCAGTACTTC.

This sequence joins TRBV11-1 and TRBJ2-2; 9 bases fit TRBD1. V lost 5 bases and J lost 1; bases outside the gene matches: 2. The germline CDR1 and CDR2 sequences are SGHAT and FQDESV (reference sequence). This CDR3 is 15 amino acids long. The CDR3 region has the DNA TGTGCCAGCAGCCCGGGACAGGGGAACACCGGGGAGCTGTTTTTT. Translating gives CASSPGQGNTGELFF.

This clone was picked up one time. V and J are TRBV5-4 and TRBJ2-3, with TRBD2 identical over 10 bases. Germline V gene lookup returns CDR1 SGHNT and CDR2 YYREEE (reference sequence). J was trimmed by 5 bases and V by 0 bases; bases with no gene match: 3. There are 15 residues in the CDR3. The CDR3 region is CASSLDTSGVDTQYF. In nucleotides, the CDR3 is TGTGCCAGCAGCTTGGACACTAGCGGGGTAGATACGCAGTATTTT.

This rearrangement joins TRBV2 to TRBJ1-3; tentative D call: TRBD1 (5 bases). CDR1 and CDR2 (germline): SNHLY, FYNNEI. V lost 2 bases, J lost 3 bases, and 11 bases lay in between. CDR3 length equals 15 residues. DNA of the CDR3: TGTGCCAGCAGTGAAAGGGGCACCGTTGGAAACACCATATATTTT. Translation: CASSERGTVGNTIYF.

The V call is TRBV19, the J call TRBJ1-1; unclear D gene. The CDR3 contains 14 residues. V lost 0 bases and J 5 bases, leaving 10 bases between the germline ends. CDR1 and CDR2 (germline): LNHDA, SQIVND (reference sequence). CDR3: CASSIDRTSTEAFF. Written as DNA, the CDR3 is TGTGCCAGTAGTATAGATCGCACATCGACTGAAGCTTTCTTT.

The gene calls are TRBV6-5 and TRBJ1-4, with 8 bases that match TRBD1. The junction had 3 bases not matched to a gene; V was cut back by 5 bases and J by 4 bases. This CDR3 region has 14 residues. CDR1 MNHEY and CDR2 SVGAGI come from the germline V gene. CDR3 DNA sequence: TGTGCCAGCAGTAATGACAGGGGTAATGAAAAACTGTTTTTT. As protein: CASSNDRGNEKLFF.

V gene TRBV7-9 combines with J gene TRBJ2-5; weak D call: TRBD2 (5 bases). Germline CDR1 SEHNR, CDR2 FQNEAQ (reference sequence). This CDR3 has 15 amino acids. V lost 0 bases, J lost 5 bases, and 13 bases lay in between. The CDR3 bases are TGTGCCAGCAGCTTAGCGGGGTCGGGGTTGGAGACCCAGTACTTC. Translating gives CASSLAGSGLETQYF.

The chain couples TRBV5-4 to TRBJ1-2, with 7 bases fitting TRBD1. The J segment lost 3 bases and the V segment lost 1 base, leaving 6 bases of the junction unmatched. The CDR3 spans 15 residues. Germline-derived CDR1 and CDR2 are SGHNT and YYREEE (reference sequence). CDR3 amino acids: CASSLYATGDYGYTF. The CDR3 coding sequence is TGTGCCAGCAGCTTGTATGCTACAGGGGACTATGGCTACACCTTC.

The chain recombines TRBV27 with TRBJ2-1; no definite D call. V lost 3 bases and J lost 4, with 16 bases in between. There are 16 residues in the CDR3. Per germline, CDR1 MNHEY and CDR2 SMNVEV (reference sequence). In nucleotides, the CDR3 is TGTGCCAGCAGTTTGTCTCTCGCATTTCTATACAATGAGCAGTTCTTC. It is translated as CASSLSLAFLYNEQFF.

This clone was detected once. This sequence joins TRBV28 and TRBJ2-2; TRBD2 matches at 8 bases. Germline V gene sequence: CDR1 MDHEN, CDR2 SYDVKM. This CDR3 contains 15 residues. V lost 7 bases, J lost 5 bases, and 9 bases stayed unmatched. The CDR3 coding sequence is TGTGCCAGCATCCAAGCGGGAGCAAAAACCGGGGAGCTGTTTTTT. It translates to CASIQAGAKTGELFF.

J is TRBJ2-7 and V is TRBV11-2, with 10 bases aligning to TRBD1. The V gene's germline CDR1 is SGHAT and CDR2 FQNNGV. The ends lost 5 bases at V and 2 bases at J; junction bases unmatched: 6. The CDR3 is 15 residues long. The CDR3 DNA reads as TGTGCCAGCAGCCGGGACAGGGGAAGGGCCTACGAGCAGTACTTC. Residues: CASSRDRGRAYEQYF.

In DNA, the CDR3 is TGTGCCAGCAGCTCCCTAACGAGGCGCTCTGGAAACACCATATATTTT. This codes for CASSSLTRRSGNTIYF. J is TRBJ1-3 and V is TRBV7-9; no clear D. Germline V lookup: CDR1 SEHNR, CDR2 FQNEAQ (reference sequence). Trimming took 4 bases from V and 0 from J, leaving 13 bases between them. This CDR3 region has 16 residues.

This clone was picked up one time. This chain joins TRBV15 and TRBJ1-4, with no clear D. V lost 0 bases to trimming and J lost 5 bases, with 10 bases between them. Germline CDR1 is LNHNV and CDR2 is YYDKDF (reference sequence). The CDR3 length is 15 residues. CDR3 coding DNA: TGTGCCACCAGCAGAGACAGAGGGAGGAATGAAAAACTGTTTTTT. This gives the protein CATSRDRGRNEKLFF. Supplemented by reference TRBV15 and TRBJ1-4, the full variable domain reads DAMVIQNPRYQVTQFGKPVTLSCSQTLNHNVMYWYQQKSSQAPKLLFHYYDKDFNNEADTPDNFQSRRPNTSFCFLDIRSPGLGDTAMYLCATSRDRGRNEKLFFGSGTQLSVL.

V and J are TRBV6-6 and TRBJ1-5, with D possibly matching TRBD1 (5 bases). This CDR3 spans 14 amino acids. Germline-derived CDR1 and CDR2 are MNHNY and SVGAGI (reference sequence). V lost 0 bases and J lost 10, with 13 bases in between. Here the CDR3 DNA reads TGTGCCAGCAGTTACTCTCAGGGCCCAGGACCCCAGCATTTT. As protein: CASSYSQGPGPQHF.

V gene TRBV15 combines with J gene TRBJ1-5, with a possible D match to TRBD1 (6 bases). This CDR3 has 15 amino acids. Trimming removed 4 bases at V and 0 bases at J, with 10 bases between. Germline V gene sequence: CDR1 LNHNV, CDR2 YYDKDF (reference sequence). The CDR3 loop reads CATSMRGGSNQPQHF. DNA of the CDR3: TGTGCCACCAGCATGAGAGGGGGTAGCAATCAGCCCCAGCATTTT. Filled out from reference TRBV15 and TRBJ1-5, the complete variable domain reads DAMVIQNPRYQVTQFGKPVTLSCSQTLNHNVMYWYQQKSSQAPKLLFHYYDKDFNNEADTPDNFQSRRPNTSFCFLDIRSPGLGDTAMYLCATSMRGGSNQPQHFGDGTRLSIL.

The J gene is TRBJ1-5, the V gene TRBV2; D might be TRBD1 (5 bases). This CDR3 is built from 15 residues. Trimming shortened V by 2 bases and J by 2 bases, and 10 bases separated the two germline ends. CDR1 SNHLY and CDR2 FYNNEI come from the germline V gene. CDR3 nucleotide sequence: TGTGCCAGCAGTGAAACGGCAGGGCGCAATCAGCCCCAGCATTTT. Translating it yields CASSETAGRNQPQHF.

The chain uses TRBV28 and TRBJ2-1, with 9 bases that match TRBD1. Trimming took 7 bases from V and 7 from J; bases not matched to a gene: 8. The CDR3 extends over 14 amino acids. Germline V gives CDR1 MDHEN, CDR2 SYDVKM. The CDR3 DNA reads as TGTGCCAGCACTTCCGGGGGACAGGGAAATGAGCAGTTCTTC. It specifies CASTSGGQGNEQFF.

V usage is TRBV27 and J usage is TRBJ2-1; 7 nucleotides align to TRBD2. This CDR3 is built from 13 residues. The ends lost 4 bases at V and 9 bases at J; junction bases unmatched: 6. From germline, CDR1 is MNHEY and CDR2 SMNVEV (reference sequence). CDR3 loop: CASSYLWEGEQFF. DNA of the CDR3: TGTGCCAGCAGTTACCTCTGGGAGGGTGAGCAGTTCTTC.

The CDR3 sequence is CASSFTGVLSYEQYF. The CDR3 DNA reads TGCGCCAGCAGCTTTACAGGGGTCCTCTCCTACGAGCAGTACTTC. The V call is TRBV5-1, the J call TRBJ2-7; 7 nucleotides align to TRBD1. The V segment lost 2 bases and the J segment 0 bases; nucleotides outside the gene matches: 5. The CDR3 runs 15 residues. Germline-derived CDR1 and CDR2 are SGHRS and YFSETQ.